Shown below are 21 T cell receptor beta chains from a single sample sequenced in a study of response to subunit inactivated influenza vaccine. TCRdb processed the RT-PCR reads anew with MiXCR; each CDR3 protein has one entry. This table has almost 250,000 distinct CDR3 sequences, 9% to 15% appearing once. The sequenced sample was non-naive T cells sorted from PBMCs, obtained roughly 2 weeks before vaccination. The receptors come from a man between 50 and 59 years old who received an inactivated influenza vaccine.

The sample holds many counts of this clonotype. The chain links TRBV29-1 to TRBJ2-3, with 8 nucleotides matching TRBD2. This CDR3 contains 15 residues. V lost 5 bases to trimming and J lost 0 bases; unmatched junction nucleotides: 7. In germline, CDR1 is SQVTM, CDR2 ANQGSEA. In DNA, the CDR3 is TGCAGCGTTAGCGGGGGCCAGATTAGCACAGATACGCAGTATTTT. Its translation is CSVSGGQISTDTQYF.

This clonotype was detected a few times. This chain links TRBV6-2 or TRBV6-3 with TRBJ2-4, with D perhaps TRBD2 (5 bases). Trimming removed 6 bases from V and 0 bases from J, with 15 bases in between. Per germline, CDR1 MNHEY and CDR2 SVGEGT. There are 16 residues in the CDR3. The CDR3 coding sequence is TGTGCCAGCAGCGACCCGGGAAGATTAGCCAAAAACATTCAGTACTTC. Amino acids: CASSDPGRLAKNIQYF.

This clonotype has ten or more counts. The J gene is TRBJ1-2, the V gene TRBV18; D call uncertain. V lost 2 bases to trimming and J lost 0 bases, with 7 bases between them. The CDR3 sequence is 14 residues long. Germline-derived CDR1 and CDR2 are KGHSH and LQKENI. CDR3 nucleotides: TGTGCCAGCTCACCAGTGCCTACTAACTATGGCTACACCTTC. It translates to CASSPVPTNYGYTF.

This clonotype was seen repeatedly, ten times or more. The J gene is TRBJ2-7, the V gene TRBV12-3 or TRBV12-4, with D unclear. Trimming took off 3 bases at V and 9 bases at J, with 9 bases between the two ends. The CDR3 runs 11 residues. The CDR3 DNA follows: TGTGCCAGCAGTTTTCGTGGAGTGCAGTACTTC. Protein sequence: CASSFRGVQYF.

The chain carries TRBV20-1 and TRBJ2-1; D is perhaps TRBD1 (6 bases). The CDR3 runs 12 residues. Germline V lookup: CDR1 DFQATT, CDR2 SNEGSKA (reference sequence). V was shortened by 3 bases and J by 6 bases, with 9 bases between the two germline ends. The CDR3 is CSASGQINEQFF. CDR3 in DNA: TGCAGTGCTAGCGGACAGATCAATGAGCAGTTCTTC.

The genes are TRBV7-2 and TRBJ2-3; 8 bases map to TRBD2. Germline assignment: CDR1 SGHTA and CDR2 FQGNSA. Unmatched junction bases numbered 12, after V lost 5 bases and J lost 5 bases. CDR3 length: 16 residues. This chain's CDR3 is CASSLGRRGAVDTQYF. As DNA, the CDR3 is TGTGCCAGCAGCCTGGGGCGGCGGGGGGCCGTAGATACGCAGTATTTT.

In its sample, this clonotype was seen many times. The V gene is TRBV4-3, the J gene TRBJ2-3; 9 nucleotides agree with TRBD1. The CDR3 covers 19 residues. Germline V gene sequence: CDR1 LGHNA, CDR2 YSLEER. Losses at the gene ends were 3 bases for V and 0 bases for J; bases not matched to a gene: 13. In DNA, the CDR3 is TGCGCCAGCAGCCAGGCGGGGACAGGGTACTTCTTTAGCACAGATACGCAGTATTTT. Amino acids: CASSQAGTGYFFSTDTQYF.

This clonotype showed up just a few times. This chain joins TRBV5-1 and TRBJ2-3, with TRBD2 matching 8 bases. CDR1 and CDR2 from the germline V gene are SGHRS and YFSETQ. CDR3 size: 17 residues. Trimming took 5 bases from V and 1 from J; bases not matched to a gene: 12. CDR3 DNA: TGCGCCAGCAGAAAGGGGAGCGGGGGTCTCCGCACAGATACGCAGTATTTT. Encoded protein: CASRKGSGGLRTDTQYF.

This clonotype was counted between two and nine times. The chain joins TRBV29-1 to TRBJ1-2; no clear D. The CDR3 runs to 14 residues. Germline V gene data show CDR1 as SQVTM and CDR2 as ANQGSEA. Trimming took 6 bases from V and 0 from J, leaving 14 bases between them. The CDR3, as DNA: TGCAGCGTAACCACCCAGGTTCCTAACTATGGCTACACCTTC. Its protein product is CSVTTQVPNYGYTF.

This clonotype was seen many times. The rearrangement uses TRBV7-9 and TRBJ2-6, with D unresolved. This CDR3 has 13 residues. Germline lookup yields CDR1 SEHNR and CDR2 FQNEAQ (reference sequence). Trimming pared 9 bases from V and 0 bases from J, leaving 6 bases between. CDR3 region: CASGDSGANVLTF. Written as DNA, the CDR3 is TGTGCCAGTGGAGACTCTGGGGCCAACGTCCTGACTTTC.

This rearrangement joins TRBV6-2 or TRBV6-3 to TRBJ1-5, with a possible D match to TRBD1 (6 bases). This CDR3 region has 15 residues. With 7 bases removed from V and 2 bases from J, the gap between germline ends came to 15 bases. Germline CDR1 MNHEY, CDR2 SVGEGT. The CDR3 region has the DNA TGTGCCAGCACCAACTCGGGGGCGGGCAATCAGCCCCAGCATTTT. It yields the protein CASTNSGAGNQPQHF.

This clonotype was seen many times. The V and J genes are TRBV7-8 and TRBJ2-1; 7 nucleotides align to TRBD1. CDR1 and CDR2 from the germline V gene are SGHVS and FQNEAQ. The junction had 18 bases not matched to a gene; V was cut back by 3 bases and J by 13 bases. This CDR3 spans 16 amino acids. CDR3 in amino acids: CASSFGRRKGGTLQFF. The CDR3, as DNA: TGTGCCAGCAGCTTCGGGCGACGCAAAGGGGGCACCCTACAGTTCTTC.

This clonotype was detected a few times. The chain joins TRBV28 to TRBJ2-7; D unclear. The V end was cut by 7 bases, the J end by 4 bases, with 8 bases between. Germline V gene lookup returns CDR1 MDHEN and CDR2 SYDVKM. The CDR3 totals 11 residues. The CDR3 sequence is CASKRSYEQYF. The DNA for the CDR3 is TGTGCCAGCAAGAGGTCGTACGAGCAGTACTTC. Variable domain in full (rest from reference TRBV28 and TRBJ2-7): DVKVTQSSRYLVKRTGEKVFLECVQDMDHENMFWYRQDPGLGLRLIYFSYDVKMKEKGDIPEGYSVSREKKERFSLILESASTNQTSMYLCASKRSYEQYFGPGTRLTVT.

This clonotype has ten or more counts. The J gene is TRBJ2-1, the V gene TRBV7-8, with 7 bases fitting TRBD2. The CDR3 loop spans 15 amino acids. Germline V gene sequence: CDR1 SGHVS, CDR2 FQNEAQ. Trimming took 8 bases from V and 3 from J; bases not matched to a gene: 10. CDR3 residues: CASAHGGGLYNEQFF. As DNA, the CDR3 is TGTGCCAGCGCCCATGGGGGGGGACTCTACAATGAGCAGTTCTTC.

The gene calls are TRBV10-3 and TRBJ2-1; 7 bases map to TRBD2. CDR1 is ENHRY and CDR2 is SYGVKD in the germline V gene. The length of the CDR3 is 14 residues. V shed 8 bases and J 9 bases; nucleotides not matched to a gene: 13. DNA of the CDR3: TGTGCCATCGCTGTGGGGGGGAGCAGCATTGAGCAGTTCTTC. It encodes CAIAVGGSSIEQFF.

This clonotype has a handful of counts. The V and J genes are TRBV20-1 and TRBJ2-5; possible D gene TRBD1, 6 bases. CDR1 and CDR2 from the germline V gene are DFQATT and SNEGSKA (reference sequence). This CDR3 has 14 residues. V lost 4 bases and J 2 bases, leaving 14 bases between the germline ends. As DNA, the CDR3 is TGCAGTGCTATGGTTGTCGGACAGCAAGAGACCCAGTACTTC. Its protein product is CSAMVVGQQETQYF.

This clonotype was found a few times. DNA of the CDR3: TGCGCCAGCAGCTTATCTCTCAGGGTCACAGATACGCAGTATTTT. Amino acids: CASSLSLRVTDTQYF. J is TRBJ2-3 and V is TRBV5-1; D possibly corresponds to TRBD1 (5 bases). Trimming removed 2 bases at V and 2 bases at J, with 12 bases between. Looked up from germline, CDR1 is SGHRS and CDR2 is YFSETQ. The CDR3 has 15 residues. Together with reference TRBV5-1 and TRBJ2-3, the CDR3 gives the full variable domain: KAGVTQTPRYLIKTRGQQVTLSCSPISGHRSVSWYQQTPGQGLQFLFEYFSETQRNKGNFPGRFSGRQFSNSRSEMNVSTLELGDSALYLCASSLSLRVTDTQYFGPGTRLTVL.

This clonotype appeared a single time. The chain employs TRBV9 and TRBJ2-7; unclear D gene. V was pared by 2 bases and J by 2 bases, with 8 bases between. The CDR3 is 13 amino acids. CDR1 and CDR2 from the germline V gene are SGDLS and YYNGEE. The DNA for the CDR3 is TGTGCCAGCAGCGTGGGCCCACCCTACGAGCAGTACTTC. Amino acid sequence: CASSVGPPYEQYF.

With regard to this clonotype: A read error is possible here, since a much larger clone lies one base away. This chain connects TRBV5-1 to TRBJ2-1; 11 bases agree with TRBD2. The CDR3 is 15 amino acids. Germline assignment: CDR1 SGHRS and CDR2 YFSETQ. V shed 5 bases, J shed 5 bases, and the junction held 6 bases outside the gene matches. Here the CDR3 reads CASRLTSGGNNEQFF. The CDR3 DNA reads TGCGCCAGCAGATTAACTAGCGGGGGAAACAATGAGCAGTTCTTC.

The chain carries TRBV11-2 and TRBJ2-7, with D tentatively TRBD1 (6 bases). The CDR3 is 14 amino acids. Trimming took 1 base from V and 3 from J, leaving 10 bases between them. Germline V gives CDR1 SGHAT, CDR2 FQNNGV. The CDR3: CASSLGQDYYEQYF. In DNA, the CDR3 is TGTGCCAGCAGCTTAGGACAGGATTACTACGAGCAGTACTTC.

V and J are TRBV4-3 and TRBJ2-5, with 9 positions matching TRBD2. CDR1 and CDR2 from the germline V gene are LGHNA and YSLEER. Unmatched junction bases numbered 8, after V lost 4 bases and J lost 5 bases. The CDR3 contains 15 residues. The CDR3 loop reads CASSPKLSGSETQYF. DNA of the CDR3: TGCGCCAGCAGCCCTAAACTTAGCGGGAGTGAGACCCAGTACTTC.